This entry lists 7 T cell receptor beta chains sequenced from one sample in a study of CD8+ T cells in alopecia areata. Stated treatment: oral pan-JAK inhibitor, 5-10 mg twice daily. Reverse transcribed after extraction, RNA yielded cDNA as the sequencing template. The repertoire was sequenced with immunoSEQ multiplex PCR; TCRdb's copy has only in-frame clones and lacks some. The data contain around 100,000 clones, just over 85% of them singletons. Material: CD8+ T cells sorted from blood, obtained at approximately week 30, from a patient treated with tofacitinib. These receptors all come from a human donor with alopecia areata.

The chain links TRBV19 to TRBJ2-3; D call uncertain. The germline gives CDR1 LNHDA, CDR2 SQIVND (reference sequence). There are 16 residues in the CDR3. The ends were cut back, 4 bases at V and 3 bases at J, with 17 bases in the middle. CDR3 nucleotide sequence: TGTGCCAGTAGTACTGACTCGGGTCCTACAACAGATACGCAGTATTTT. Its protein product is CASSTDSGPTTDTQYF.

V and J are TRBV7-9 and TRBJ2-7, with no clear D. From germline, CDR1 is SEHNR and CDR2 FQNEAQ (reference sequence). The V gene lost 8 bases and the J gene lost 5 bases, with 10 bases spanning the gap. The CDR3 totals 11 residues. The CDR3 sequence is CASLTQDEQYF. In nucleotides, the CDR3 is TGTGCCAGCCTCACACAAGACGAGCAGTACTTC.

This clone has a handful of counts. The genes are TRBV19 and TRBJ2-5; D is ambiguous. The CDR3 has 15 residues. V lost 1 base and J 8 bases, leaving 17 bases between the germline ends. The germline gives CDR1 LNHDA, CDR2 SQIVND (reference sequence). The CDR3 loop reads CASSIARRSKETQYF. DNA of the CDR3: TGTGCCAGTAGTATAGCTCGCCGGAGCAAGGAAACCCAGTACTTC.

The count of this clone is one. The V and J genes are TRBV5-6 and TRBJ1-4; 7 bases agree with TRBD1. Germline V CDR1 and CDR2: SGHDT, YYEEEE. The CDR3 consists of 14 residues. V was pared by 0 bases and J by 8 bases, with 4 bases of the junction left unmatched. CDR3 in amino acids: CASSLGQGHEKLFF. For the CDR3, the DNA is TGTGCCAGCAGCTTGGGACAGGGACACGAAAAACTGTTTTTT.

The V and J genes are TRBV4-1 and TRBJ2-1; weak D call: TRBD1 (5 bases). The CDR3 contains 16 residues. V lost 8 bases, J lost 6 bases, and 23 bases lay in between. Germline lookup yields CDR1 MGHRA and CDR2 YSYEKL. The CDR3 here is CASGERRWLRGNEQFF. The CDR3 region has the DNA TGCGCCAGCGGTGAACGTCGCTGGCTTAGGGGCAATGAGCAGTTCTTC.

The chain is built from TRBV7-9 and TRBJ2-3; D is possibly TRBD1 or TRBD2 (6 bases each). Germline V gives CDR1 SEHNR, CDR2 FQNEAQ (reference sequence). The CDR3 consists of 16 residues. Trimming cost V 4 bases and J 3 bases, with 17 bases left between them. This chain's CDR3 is CASSSFQGGPTDTQYF. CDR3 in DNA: TGTGCCAGCAGCTCCTTCCAAGGGGGGCCTACAGATACGCAGTATTTT.

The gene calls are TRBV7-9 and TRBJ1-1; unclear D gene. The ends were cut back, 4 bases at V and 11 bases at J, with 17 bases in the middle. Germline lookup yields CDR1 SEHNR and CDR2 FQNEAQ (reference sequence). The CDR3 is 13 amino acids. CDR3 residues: CASSSPPPRKAFF. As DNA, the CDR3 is TGTGCCAGCAGCTCTCCCCCCCCTCGAAAGGCTTTCTTT.